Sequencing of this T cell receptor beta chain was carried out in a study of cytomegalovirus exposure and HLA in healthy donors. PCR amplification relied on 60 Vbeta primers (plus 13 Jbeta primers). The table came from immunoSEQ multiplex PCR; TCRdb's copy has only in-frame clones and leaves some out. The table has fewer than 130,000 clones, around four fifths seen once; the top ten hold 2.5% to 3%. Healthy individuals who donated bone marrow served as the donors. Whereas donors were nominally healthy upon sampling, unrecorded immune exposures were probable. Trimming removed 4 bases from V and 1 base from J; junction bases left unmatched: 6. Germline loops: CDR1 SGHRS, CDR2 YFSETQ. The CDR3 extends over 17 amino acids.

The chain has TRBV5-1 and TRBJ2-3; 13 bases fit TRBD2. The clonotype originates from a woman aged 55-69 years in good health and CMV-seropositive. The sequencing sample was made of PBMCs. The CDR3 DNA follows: TGCGCCAGCAGCACGGGACTAGCGGGATCTGGCACAGATACGCAGTATTTT. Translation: CASSTGLAGSGTDTQYF.